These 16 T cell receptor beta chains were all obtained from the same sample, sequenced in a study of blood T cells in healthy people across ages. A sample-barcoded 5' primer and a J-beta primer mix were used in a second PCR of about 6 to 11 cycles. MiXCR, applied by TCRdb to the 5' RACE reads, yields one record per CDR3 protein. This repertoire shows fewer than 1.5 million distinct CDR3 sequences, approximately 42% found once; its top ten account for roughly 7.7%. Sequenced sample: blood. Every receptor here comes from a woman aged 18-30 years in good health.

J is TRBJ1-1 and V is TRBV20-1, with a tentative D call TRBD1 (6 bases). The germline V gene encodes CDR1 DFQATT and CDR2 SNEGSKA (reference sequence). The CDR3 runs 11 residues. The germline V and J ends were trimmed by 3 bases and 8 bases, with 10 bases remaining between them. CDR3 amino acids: CSARGALEAFF. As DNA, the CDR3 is TGCAGTGCTAGGGGGGCCCTGGAAGCTTTCTTT.

In nucleotides, the CDR3 is TGTGCCAGCCGCGATTTGGCAGCTAACTATGGCTACACCTTC. Encoded protein: CASRDLAANYGYTF. The V and J genes are TRBV27 and TRBJ1-2; D remains ambiguous. The CDR3 is made up of 14 amino acids. In germline, CDR1 is MNHEY, CDR2 SMNVEV (reference sequence). The germline V and J ends were trimmed by 8 bases and 0 bases, with 13 bases remaining between them.

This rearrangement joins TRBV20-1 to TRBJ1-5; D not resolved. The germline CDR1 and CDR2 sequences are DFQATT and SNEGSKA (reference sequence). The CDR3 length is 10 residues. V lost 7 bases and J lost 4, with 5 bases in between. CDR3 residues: CSVGNQPQHF. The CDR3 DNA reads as TGCAGTGTAGGAAATCAGCCCCAGCATTTT.

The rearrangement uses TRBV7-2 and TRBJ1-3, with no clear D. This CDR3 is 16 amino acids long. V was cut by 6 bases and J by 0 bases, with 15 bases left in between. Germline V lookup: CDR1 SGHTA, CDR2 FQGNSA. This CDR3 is CASSRTRANSGNTIYF. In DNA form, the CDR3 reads TGTGCCAGCAGTCGAACTAGAGCTAACTCTGGAAACACCATATATTTT.

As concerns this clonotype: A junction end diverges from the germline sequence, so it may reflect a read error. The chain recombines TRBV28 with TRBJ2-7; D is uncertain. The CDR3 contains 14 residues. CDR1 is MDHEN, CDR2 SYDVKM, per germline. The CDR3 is CASSFTSVRYEKYF. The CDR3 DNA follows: TGTGCCAGCAGTTTCACGTCTGTGCGGTACGAGAAGTACTTC.

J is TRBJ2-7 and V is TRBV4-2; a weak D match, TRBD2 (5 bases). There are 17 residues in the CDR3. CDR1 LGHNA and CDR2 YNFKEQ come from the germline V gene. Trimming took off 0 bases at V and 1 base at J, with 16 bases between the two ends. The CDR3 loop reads CASSQDDVSGESYEQYF. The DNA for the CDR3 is TGTGCCAGCAGCCAAGACGACGTGAGCGGAGAGTCCTACGAGCAGTACTTC.

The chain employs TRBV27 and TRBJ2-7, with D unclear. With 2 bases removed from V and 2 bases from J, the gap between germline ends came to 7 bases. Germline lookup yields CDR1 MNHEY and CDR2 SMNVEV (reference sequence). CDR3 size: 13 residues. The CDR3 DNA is TGTGCCAGCAGTTTAAGGTTCACCTACGAGCAGTACTTC. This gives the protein CASSLRFTYEQYF.

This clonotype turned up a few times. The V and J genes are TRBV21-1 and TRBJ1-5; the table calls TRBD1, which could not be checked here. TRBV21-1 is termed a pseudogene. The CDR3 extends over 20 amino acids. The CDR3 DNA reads TGTGCCAGCAGCAAATTAGGCCGGGACAGGGTACACGCTGGCAATCAGCCCCAGCATTTT. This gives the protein CASSKLGRDRVHAGNQPQHF.

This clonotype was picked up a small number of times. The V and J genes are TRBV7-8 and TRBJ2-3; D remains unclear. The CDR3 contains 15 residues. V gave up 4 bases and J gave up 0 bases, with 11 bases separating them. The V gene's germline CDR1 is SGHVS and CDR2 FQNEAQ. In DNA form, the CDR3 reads TGTGCCAGCAGCTCGGACGGGCAAAGCACAGATACGCAGTATTTT. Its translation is CASSSDGQSTDTQYF.

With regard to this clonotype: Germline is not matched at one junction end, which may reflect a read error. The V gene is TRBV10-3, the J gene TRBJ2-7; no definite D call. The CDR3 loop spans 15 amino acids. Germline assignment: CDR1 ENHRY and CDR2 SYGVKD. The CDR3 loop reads CVISDAHSGPYEQYF. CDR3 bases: TGTGTCATCAGTGACGCCCATAGTGGCCCCTACGAGCAGTACTTC.

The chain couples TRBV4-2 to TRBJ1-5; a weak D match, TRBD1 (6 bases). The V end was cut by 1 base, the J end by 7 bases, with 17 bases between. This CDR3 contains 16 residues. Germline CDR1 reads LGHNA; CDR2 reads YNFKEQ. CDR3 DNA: TGTGCCAGCAGCCAAGGGTCCACAGGGAGCTTGCAGCCCCAGCATTTT. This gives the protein CASSQGSTGSLQPQHF.

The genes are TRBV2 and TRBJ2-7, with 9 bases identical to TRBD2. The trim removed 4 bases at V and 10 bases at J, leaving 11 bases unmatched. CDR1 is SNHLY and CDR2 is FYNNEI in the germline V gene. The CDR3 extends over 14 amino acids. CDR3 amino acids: CASSGYSGGGGQYF. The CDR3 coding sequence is TGTGCCAGCAGTGGGTATAGCGGGGGTGGCGGCCAGTACTTC.

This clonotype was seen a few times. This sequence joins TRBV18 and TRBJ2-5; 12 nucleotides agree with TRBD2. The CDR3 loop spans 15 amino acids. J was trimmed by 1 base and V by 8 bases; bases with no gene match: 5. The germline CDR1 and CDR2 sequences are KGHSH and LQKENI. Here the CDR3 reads CASVTSGGLQETQYF. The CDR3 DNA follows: TGTGCCAGCGTAACTAGCGGGGGGCTCCAAGAGACCCAGTACTTC. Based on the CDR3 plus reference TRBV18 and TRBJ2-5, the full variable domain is NAGVMQNPRHLVRRRGQEARLRCSPMKGHSHVYWYRQLPEEGLKFMVYLQKENIIDESGMPKERFSAEFPKEGPSILRIQQVVRGDSAAYFCASVTSGGLQETQYFGPGTRLLVL.

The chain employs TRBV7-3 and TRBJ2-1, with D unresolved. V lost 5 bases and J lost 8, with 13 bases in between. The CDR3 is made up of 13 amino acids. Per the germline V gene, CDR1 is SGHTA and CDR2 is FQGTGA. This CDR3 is CASSVGSVHEQFF. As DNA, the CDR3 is TGTGCCAGCAGCGTGGGGTCCGTGCATGAGCAGTTCTTC.

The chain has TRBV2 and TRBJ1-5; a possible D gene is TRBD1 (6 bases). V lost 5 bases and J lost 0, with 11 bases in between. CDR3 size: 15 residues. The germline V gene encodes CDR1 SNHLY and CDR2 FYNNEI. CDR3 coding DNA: TGTGCCAGCAGTCCGGGACACCCTAGCAATCAGCCCCAGCATTTT. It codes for CASSPGHPSNQPQHF.

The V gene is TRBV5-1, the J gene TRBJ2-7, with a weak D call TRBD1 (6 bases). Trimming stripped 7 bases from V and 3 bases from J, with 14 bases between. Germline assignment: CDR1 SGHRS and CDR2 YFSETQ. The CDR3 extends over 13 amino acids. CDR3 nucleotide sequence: TGCGCCAGCGCCCAACAGGGTCTCTACGAGCAGTACTTC. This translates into CASAQQGLYEQYF.